These 7 T cell receptor beta chains came from one sample sequenced in a study of T-cell reconstitution after alpha-beta-depleted transplantation in children. Preparation of the TCRbeta library used unique molecular identifiers. TCRdb re-analysed the PCR reads in MiXCR, keeping a single row per CDR3 protein. Of hundreds of thousands of distinct CDR3 sequences listed, 11% are singletons. Sequences were derived from PBMCs, sampled before TCRalphabeta/CD19-depleted stem cell transplant. These receptors came from a child less than two years old with acute myeloid leukemia, due to receive a stem cell transplant.

Many counts were recorded for this clonotype. The rearrangement links TRBV20-1 to TRBJ1-1, with a weak D call TRBD1 (6 bases). Germline V CDR1 and CDR2: DFQATT, SNEGSKA (reference sequence). The CDR3 spans 12 residues. The CDR3 sequence: CRAQTGDTEAFF. CDR3 sequence (DNA): TGCAGAGCTCAGACAGGCGATACTGAAGCTTTCTTT.

The chain joins TRBV5-6 to TRBJ2-1, with 12 bases fitting TRBD2. The trim removed 4 bases at V and 8 bases at J, leaving 10 bases unmatched. CDR3 size: 16 residues. The V gene's germline CDR1 is SGHDT and CDR2 YYEEEE. The CDR3 here is CASSQIPTSGSYEQFF. The CDR3 nucleotides read TGTGCCAGCAGCCAAATACCGACTAGCGGGAGCTATGAGCAGTTCTTC.

The CDR3 loop is CASGTSGAPRDTQYF. As DNA, the CDR3 is TGTGCCAGCGGGACTAGCGGGGCCCCTAGAGATACGCAGTATTTT. The gene calls are TRBV6-1 and TRBJ2-3, with 13 bases fitting TRBD2. In germline, CDR1 is MNHNS, CDR2 SASEGT. The CDR3 sequence is 15 residues long. V was pared by 8 bases and J by 5 bases, with 7 bases of the junction left unmatched.

The chain carries TRBV7-3 and TRBJ2-5; D call uncertain. This CDR3 has 13 residues. CDR1 and CDR2 from the germline V gene are SGHTA and FQGTGA. V lost 5 bases, J lost 7 bases, and 14 bases lay in between. The chain's CDR3 is CASSNPPSRTQYF. CDR3 in DNA: TGTGCCAGCAGCAATCCCCCCTCCCGGACCCAGTACTTC.

This clonotype came up many times. The chain joins TRBV7-8 to TRBJ2-5; a possible D gene is TRBD1 (6 bases). Germline loops: CDR1 SGHVS, CDR2 FQNEAQ. V lost 4 bases to trimming and J lost 5 bases, with 20 bases between them. The CDR3 has 16 amino acids. The CDR3 reads CASSSRTDPKVETQYF. CDR3 coding DNA: TGTGCCAGCAGCTCACGGACAGATCCTAAGGTTGAGACCCAGTACTTC.

In this sample, this clonotype turned up a few times. J is TRBJ2-2 and V is TRBV6-1, with TRBD2 matching over 8 bases. The germline V gene encodes CDR1 MNHNS and CDR2 SASEGT. J lost 4 bases, V lost 10 bases, and 8 bases had no gene match. The CDR3 length is 14 residues. The CDR3 here is CATTGTRVTGELFF. CDR3 in DNA: TGTGCCACCACCGGGACTAGGGTCACCGGGGAGCTGTTTTTT.

This clonotype was recorded at least ten times. The CDR3 protein is CASSLTSGRQAGELFF. DNA of the CDR3: TGTGCCAGCAGCCTGACTAGCGGGAGGCAGGCCGGGGAGCTGTTTTTT. This chain links TRBV7-9 with TRBJ2-2, with 13 bases fitting TRBD2. Looked up from germline, CDR1 is SEHNR and CDR2 is FQNEAQ (reference sequence). After removal of 5 bases from V and 6 bases from J, the junction contained 6 bases not matched to a gene. The CDR3 covers 16 residues.